The 8 T cell receptor beta chains given below trace back to one sample, sequenced in a study of human T cells and chemical hapten exposure. TCRdb reanalysed the RACE reads using MiXCR and keeps one entry per CDR3 protein. The repertoire holds tens of thousands of distinct CDR3 sequences, roughly 13% seen once, with 5.7% in the top ten. Regarding time point: patch test 3, about 24 weeks after DPC sensitization. Treatment given: therapeutic diphenylcyclopropenone sensitization with weekly scalp DPC. Material: whole blood, obtained in connection with sensitization to the hapten diphenylcyclopropenone (DPC). Receptor source: a woman aged 45-60 years with alopecia areata. Some clones in this sample may be carry-over from other donors' samples.

The chain couples TRBV3-1 to TRBJ2-5, with TRBD2 matching 14 bases. The CDR3 loop spans 16 amino acids. CDR1 is LGHDT, CDR2 YNNKEL, per germline (reference sequence). The V segment lost 6 bases and the J segment 5 bases; nucleotides outside the gene matches: 8. This chain's CDR3 is CASREGLAGDWETQYF. The CDR3 DNA follows: TGTGCCAGCAGAGAGGGACTAGCGGGAGACTGGGAGACCCAGTACTTC.

The V and J genes are TRBV10-3 and TRBJ2-7; perhaps TRBD2 as D (5 bases). The CDR3 extends over 14 amino acids. Trimming took 6 bases from V and 2 from J, leaving 14 bases between them. Germline CDR1 is ENHRY and CDR2 is SYGVKD. The chain's CDR3 is CAISDLSGAYEQYF. CDR3 in DNA: TGTGCCATCAGCGACCTCAGCGGCGCCTACGAGCAGTACTTC.

This clonotype was counted many times. The V call is TRBV7-9, the J call TRBJ2-3; TRBD2 agrees at 7 bases. Trimming removed 3 bases from V and 2 bases from J; junction bases left unmatched: 8. The CDR3 has 16 residues. Germline V gene lookup returns CDR1 SEHNR and CDR2 FQNEAQ (reference sequence). The CDR3 spells CASSLSGGGITDTQYF. CDR3 DNA sequence: TGTGCCAGCAGCTTGAGCGGCGGGGGAATCACAGATACGCAGTATTTT.

There are a few counts of this clonotype. The chain recombines TRBV5-1 with TRBJ2-2; TRBD1 or TRBD2 may be the D gene (7 bases each). Per the germline V gene, CDR1 is SGHRS and CDR2 is YFSETQ. The CDR3 loop spans 20 amino acids. Trimming removed 4 bases from V and 0 bases from J, with 25 bases in between. The DNA for the CDR3 is TGCGCCAGCAGCACGACCCAGGGGGGCACTAGCGTCGCGAACACCGGGGAGCTGTTTTTT. It translates to CASSTTQGGTSVANTGELFF.

The chain has TRBV3-1 and TRBJ2-6; D is unresolved. The germline gives CDR1 LGHDT, CDR2 YNNKEL (reference sequence). The CDR3 length is 16 residues. V was pared by 4 bases and J by 0 bases, with 10 bases between. CDR3 bases: TGTGCCAGCAGCCCAGGACGGACCTCTGGGGCCAACGTCCTGACTTTC. It is translated as CASSPGRTSGANVLTF. Full variable domain (missing parts from reference TRBV3-1 and TRBJ2-6): DTAVSQTPKYLVTQMGNDKSIKCEQNLGHDTMYWYKQDSKKFLKIMFSYNNKELIINETVPNRFSPKSPDKAHLNLHINSLELGDSAVYFCASSPGRTSGANVLTFGAGSRLTVL.

This clonotype has just a few counts. This chain joins TRBV11-2 and TRBJ1-2, with 9 bases identical to TRBD1. The trim removed 6 bases at V and 7 bases at J, leaving 9 bases unmatched. The CDR3 consists of 14 residues. Germline CDR1 is SGHAT and CDR2 is FQNNGV. The CDR3 bases are TGTGCCAGCAGGTCAACCGGGACAGGGTCTGGCTACACCTTC. It encodes CASRSTGTGSGYTF.

V usage is TRBV7-3 and J usage is TRBJ2-1; D is undetermined. The germline V gene encodes CDR1 SGHTA and CDR2 FQGTGA. The CDR3 sequence is 13 residues long. Trimming removed 5 bases at V and 7 bases at J, with 12 bases between. The CDR3 bases are TGTGCCAGCAGCCCGGGTCGGCGGAATGAGCAGTTCTTC. As protein: CASSPGRRNEQFF.

This clonotype was observed many times. The V gene is TRBV12-3 or TRBV12-4, the J gene TRBJ2-1; the match to TRBD1 covers 9 bases. The CDR3 sequence is 14 residues long. The V segment lost 9 bases and the J segment 5 bases; nucleotides outside the gene matches: 8. CDR3 DNA: TGTGCCAGTACGACAGGGGGGAGGCACAATGAGCAGTTCTTC. This translates into CASTTGGRHNEQFF.